Shown below are 8 T cell receptor beta chains from a single sample sequenced in a study of CXCR3-negative and CXCR3-positive naive CD8 T cells. No antigen is known for these receptors. General observations from the study: The study found more hydrophobic TRB CDR3s in CXCR3-positive naive cells than in CXCR3-negative naive cells.

UMI-labeled 5' RACE yielded the TRB cDNA libraries. TCRdb reprocessed the 5' RACE reads; each CDR3 protein has one entry and no DNA is given. There are 150,000 to 180,000 distinct CDR3 sequences in the sample, with approximately 0.51% held by the top ten. The sequencing sample was made of naive CXCR3+ CD8+ T cells from blood. Described subset: CD45RO-CCR7+CD27+CD95- naive CD8+ T cells expressing CXCR3 (TNR3+). Receptors originate from a human donor in good health. Some clones in this sample may be carry-over from other donors' samples.

The V gene is TRBV4-3, the J gene TRBJ1-5. CDR1 is LGHNA and CDR2 is YSLEER in the germline V gene. The CDR3 is made up of 14 amino acids. CDR3 protein: CASSQDTVNQPQHF.

The chain couples TRBV6-5 to TRBJ2-1; TCRdb lists TRBD2, though no DNA is available to test this call. The CDR3 is 17 amino acids. Germline V lookup: CDR1 MNHEY, CDR2 SVGAGI. The CDR3 loop is CASSYDLTSGGANEQFF.

The rearrangement links TRBV7-8 to TRBJ2-7. The CDR3 extends over 16 amino acids. In germline, CDR1 is SGHVS, CDR2 FQNEAQ. The CDR3 protein is CASSLALVGDSYEQYF. The whole variable domain, remainder taken from reference TRBV7-8 and TRBJ2-7, is GAGVSQSPRYKVAKRGQDVALRCDPISGHVSLFWYQQALGQGPEFLTYFQNEAQLDKSGLPSDRFFAERPEGSVSTLKIQRTQQEDSAVYLCASSLALVGDSYEQYFGPGTRLTVT.

The V and J genes are TRBV27 and TRBJ2-7; TCRdb gives TRBD2 as the D gene, but with no DNA this cannot be confirmed. Looked up from germline, CDR1 is MNHEY and CDR2 is SMNVEV (reference sequence). This CDR3 has 14 residues. The CDR3: CASSLKVVPYEQYF.

This sequence joins TRBV5-5 and TRBJ1-1; TCRdb lists TRBD1, though no DNA is available to test this call. Germline lookup yields CDR1 SGHKS and CDR2 YYEKEE (reference sequence). The CDR3 contains 19 residues. This CDR3 is CASSLSTGGFRTPDTEAFF.

The chain's CDR3 is CASSAGRNYEQYF. The rearrangement joins TRBV5-1 to TRBJ2-7; TCRdb's D call of TRBD2 is untestable without DNA. Per germline, CDR1 SGHRS and CDR2 YFSETQ. The CDR3 sequence is 13 residues long.

The rearrangement links TRBV7-2 to TRBJ2-7; TCRdb reports TRBD1, a call that lacks DNA to check it against. The CDR3 has 13 residues. The germline CDR1 and CDR2 sequences are SGHTA and FQGNSA. Here the CDR3 reads CASSLIGGYEQYF.

The CDR3 spells CASSVVQGQNTEAFF. V is TRBV9 and J is TRBJ1-1; TCRdb reports TRBD1, a call that lacks DNA to check it against. Germline CDR1 is SGDLS and CDR2 is YYNGEE. This CDR3 region has 15 residues.